Detailed here is one T cell receptor (beta chain). These data are taken from a study of blood T cell repertoires in COVID-19. Study details: COVID-19 samples collected from the United States, Italy and Spain covered acute and convalescent phases.

The repertoire was sequenced with immunoSEQ multiplex PCR; TCRdb's copy has only in-frame clones and lacks some. The sample carries around 63,000 clones, around 87% recorded once. Germline V CDR1 and CDR2: SGHTA, FQGNSA. Unmatched junction bases numbered 4, after V lost 1 base and J lost 6 bases. This CDR3 comprises 15 residues. The sample was peripheral blood. The chain couples TRBV7-2 to TRBJ1-4; 8 bases align to TRBD1. The clonotype comes from a man in his 60s with acute or convalescent COVID-19. CDR3 DNA: TGTGCCAGCAGCTTAGGACCAGGGGGCGATGAAAAACTGTTTTTT. This encodes CASSLGPGGDEKLFF.